The source of this T cell receptor beta chain is a study of identical twins. Regarding this clonotype: The antigen is not known.

Study-level results: The study found excess low generation probability among twin-shared out-of-frame alpha sequences.

Via MiXCR, TCRdb re-called the 5' RACE reads, giving one row per CDR3 protein. The table includes some 1,700,000 distinct CDR3 sequences, 32% detected once. There are 16 residues in the CDR3. In germline, CDR1 is SGHDN, CDR2 FVKESK. Trimming took 0 bases from V and 6 from J, leaving 16 bases between them. The sequence came from a newborn girl in good health. The sample was cord blood. V is TRBV14 and J is TRBJ2-3; D gene ambiguous. In DNA, the CDR3 is TGTGCCAGCAGCCAAGAAGGGCGGAGCCTGGGGGATACGCAGTATTTT. It specifies CASSQEGRSLGDTQYF.